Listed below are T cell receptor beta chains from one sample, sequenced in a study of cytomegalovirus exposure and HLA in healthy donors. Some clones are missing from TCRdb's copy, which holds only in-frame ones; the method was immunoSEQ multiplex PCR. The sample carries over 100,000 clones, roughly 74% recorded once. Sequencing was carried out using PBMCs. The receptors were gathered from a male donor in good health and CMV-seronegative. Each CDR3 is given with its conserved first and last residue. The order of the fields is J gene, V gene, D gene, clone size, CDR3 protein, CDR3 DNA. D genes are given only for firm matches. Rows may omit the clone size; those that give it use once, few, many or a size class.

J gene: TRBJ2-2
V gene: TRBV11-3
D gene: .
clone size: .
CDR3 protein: CASSSVGIGAGELFF
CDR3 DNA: TGTGCCAGCAGCTCCGTCGGAATAGGGGCCGGGGAGCTGTTTTTT

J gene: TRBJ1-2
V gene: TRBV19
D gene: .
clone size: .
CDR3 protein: CASSIGRRPAGGYTF
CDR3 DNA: TGTGCCAGTAGTATAGGGCGGCGGCCTGCCGGGGGCTACACCTTC

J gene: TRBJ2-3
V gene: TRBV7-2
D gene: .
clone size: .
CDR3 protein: CASIQESLSTDTQYF
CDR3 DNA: TGTGCCAGCATCCAAGAGTCCCTAAGCACAGATACGCAGTATTTT

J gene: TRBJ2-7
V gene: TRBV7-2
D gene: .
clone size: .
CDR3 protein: CASSLGQTTYEQYF
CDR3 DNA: TGTGCCAGCAGCTTAGGACAGACCACCTACGAGCAGTACTTC

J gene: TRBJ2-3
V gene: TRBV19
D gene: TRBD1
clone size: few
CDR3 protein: CASSTRDRGATDTQYF
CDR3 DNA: TGTGCCAGTAGTACCCGGGACAGGGGCGCCACAGATACGCAGTATTTT

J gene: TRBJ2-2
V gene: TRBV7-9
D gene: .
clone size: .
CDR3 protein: CASSEDSANTGELFF
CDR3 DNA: TGTGCCAGCAGCGAGGACAGTGCGAACACCGGGGAGCTGTTTTTT

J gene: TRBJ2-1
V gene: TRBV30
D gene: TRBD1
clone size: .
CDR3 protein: CAWSGTGASEQFF
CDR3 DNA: TGTGCCTGGAGTGGTACAGGGGCGAGTGAGCAGTTCTTC

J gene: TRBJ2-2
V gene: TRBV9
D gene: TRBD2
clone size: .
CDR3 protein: CASSVEISGDSGGELFF
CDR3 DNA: TGTGCCAGCAGCGTAGAGATTAGCGGGGACTCCGGCGGGGAGCTGTTTTTT

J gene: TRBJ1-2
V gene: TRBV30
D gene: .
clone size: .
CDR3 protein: CAWAPRGRDGYTF
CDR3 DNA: TGTGCCTGGGCCCCGCGGGGGCGAGATGGCTACACCTTC

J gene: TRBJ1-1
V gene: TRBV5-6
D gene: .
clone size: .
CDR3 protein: CASSPEAFF
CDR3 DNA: TGTGCCAGCAGCCCCGAGGCTTTCTTT

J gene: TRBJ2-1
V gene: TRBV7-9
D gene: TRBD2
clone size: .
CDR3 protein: CSSSLGEGSYNEQFF
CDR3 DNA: TGTTCCAGCAGCTTGGGGGAGGGCTCCTACAATGAGCAGTTCTTC

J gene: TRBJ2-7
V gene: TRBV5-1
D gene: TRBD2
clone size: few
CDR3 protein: CASSTGGYEQYF
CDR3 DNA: TGCGCCAGCTCAACGGGAGGTTACGAGCAGTACTTC

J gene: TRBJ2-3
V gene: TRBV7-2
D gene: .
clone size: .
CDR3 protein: CASSLIRNTDTQYF
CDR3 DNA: TGTGCCAGCAGCTTAATTCGTAACACAGATACGCAGTATTTT

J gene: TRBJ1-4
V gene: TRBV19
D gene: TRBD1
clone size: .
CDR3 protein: CASSSHRGRGEKLFF
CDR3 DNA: TGTGCCAGTAGTTCCCACAGGGGGCGAGGTGAAAAACTGTTTTTT

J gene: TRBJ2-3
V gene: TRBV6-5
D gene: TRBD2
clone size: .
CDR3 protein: CASSIAGGRTDTQYF
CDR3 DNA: TGTGCCAGCAGTATAGCGGGAGGGCGCACAGATACGCAGTATTTT

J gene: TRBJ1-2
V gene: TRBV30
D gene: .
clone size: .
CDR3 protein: CAWSVLARGGYTF
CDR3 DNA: TGTGCCTGGAGTGTACTCGCTAGAGGGGGCTACACCTTC

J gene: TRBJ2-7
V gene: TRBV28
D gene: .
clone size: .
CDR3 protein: CASRNTGLASYEQYF
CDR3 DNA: TGTGCCAGCAGGAACACAGGGCTTGCCTCCTACGAGCAGTACTTC

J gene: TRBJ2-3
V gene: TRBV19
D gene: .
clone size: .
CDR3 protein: CASSNPRLNTDTQYF
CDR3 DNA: TGTGCCAGTAGTAACCCGCGGCTGAACACAGATACGCAGTATTTT

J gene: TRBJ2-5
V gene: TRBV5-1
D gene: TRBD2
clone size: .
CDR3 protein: CASSLAAGLAGETQYF
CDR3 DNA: TGCGCCAGCAGCTTGGCTGCGGGACTAGCGGGAGAGACCCAGTACTTC

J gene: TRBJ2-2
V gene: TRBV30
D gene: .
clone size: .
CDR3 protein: CAWRGPGLNTGELFF
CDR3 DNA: TGTGCCTGGAGGGGGCCGGGCCTCAACACCGGGGAGCTGTTTTTT

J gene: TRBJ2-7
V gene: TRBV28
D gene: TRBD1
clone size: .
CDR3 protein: CASSLLPRGPSYEQYF
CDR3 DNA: TGTGCCAGCAGTTTACTACCCAGGGGGCCCTCCTACGAGCAGTACTTC

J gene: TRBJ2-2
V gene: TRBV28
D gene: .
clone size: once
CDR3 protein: CASSSSSGSNTGELFF
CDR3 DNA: TGTGCCAGCAGTAGTAGTTCAGGGTCCAACACCGGGGAGCTGTTTTTT

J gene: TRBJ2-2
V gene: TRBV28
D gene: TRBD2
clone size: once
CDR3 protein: CASSLVGPGGADTGELFF
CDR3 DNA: TGTGCCAGCAGTTTAGTAGGCCCCGGGGGGGCCGACACCGGGGAGCTGTTTTTT

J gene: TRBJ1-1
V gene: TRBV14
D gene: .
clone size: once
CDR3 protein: CASSQDPFRDTSVGAFF
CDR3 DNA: TGTGCCAGCAGCCAAGACCCATTCCGGGACACATCCGTTGGAGCTTTCTTT

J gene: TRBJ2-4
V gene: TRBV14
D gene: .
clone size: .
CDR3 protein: CASSRGTKADIQYF
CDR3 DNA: TGTGCCAGCAGCCGCGGGACCAAGGCAGACATTCAGTACTTC

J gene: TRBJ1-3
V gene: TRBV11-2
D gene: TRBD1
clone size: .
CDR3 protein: CASSQTGGDTIYF
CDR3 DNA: TGTGCCAGCAGCCAGACAGGGGGAGACACCATATATTTT

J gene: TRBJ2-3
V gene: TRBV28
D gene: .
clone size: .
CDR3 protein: CASSNLRQDAPSTDTQYF
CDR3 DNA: TGTGCCAGCAGTAATCTTAGACAGGACGCTCCTAGCACAGATACGCAGTATTTT

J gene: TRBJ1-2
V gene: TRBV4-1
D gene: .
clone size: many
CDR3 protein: CASSQDQNRLSLGYGYTF
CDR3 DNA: TGCGCCAGCAGCCAAGATCAGAACAGGCTGAGTCTCGGCTATGGCTACACCTTC

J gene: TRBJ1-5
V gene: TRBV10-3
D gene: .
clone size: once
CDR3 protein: CAISRGPGNQPQHF
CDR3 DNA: TGTGCCATCAGCAGGGGCCCCGGCAATCAGCCCCAGCATTTT

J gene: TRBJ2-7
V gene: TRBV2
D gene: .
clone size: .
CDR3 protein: CASQRSGYEQYF
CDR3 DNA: TGTGCCAGCCAGCGGAGTGGTTACGAGCAGTACTTC

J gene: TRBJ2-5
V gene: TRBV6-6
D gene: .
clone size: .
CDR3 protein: CASNGGGETQYF
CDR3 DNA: TGTGCCAGCAACGGGGGTGGGGAGACCCAGTACTTC

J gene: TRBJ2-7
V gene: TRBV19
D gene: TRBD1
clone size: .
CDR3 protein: CATAPGTGPYEQYF
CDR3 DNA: TGTGCCACTGCCCCGGGGACAGGGCCCTACGAGCAGTACTTC

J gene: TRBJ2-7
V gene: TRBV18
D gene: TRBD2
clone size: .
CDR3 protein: CASSPYKRESSYEQYF
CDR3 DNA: TGTGCCAGCTCACCATATAAGCGGGAGAGCTCCTACGAGCAGTACTTC

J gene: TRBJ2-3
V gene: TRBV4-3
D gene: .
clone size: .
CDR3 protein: CASSLQADLGTDTQYF
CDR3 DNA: TGCGCCAGCAGCCTCCAGGCGGACTTGGGCACAGATACGCAGTATTTT

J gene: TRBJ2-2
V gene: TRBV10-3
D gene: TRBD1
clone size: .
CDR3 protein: CAIGTENTGELFF
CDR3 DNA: TGTGCCATTGGGACAGAGAACACCGGGGAGCTGTTTTTT

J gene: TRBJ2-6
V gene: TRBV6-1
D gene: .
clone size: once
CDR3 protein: CASSEAGTYSGANVLTF
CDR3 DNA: TGTGCCAGCAGTGAAGCCGGGACTTACTCTGGGGCCAACGTCCTGACTTTC

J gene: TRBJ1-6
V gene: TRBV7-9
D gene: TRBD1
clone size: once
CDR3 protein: CASSSLGTGNSPLHF
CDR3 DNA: TGTGCCAGCAGCTCTCTAGGGACAGGGAATTCACCCCTCCACTTT

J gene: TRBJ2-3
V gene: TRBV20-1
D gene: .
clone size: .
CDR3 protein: CSARAEESLYF
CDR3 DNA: TGCAGTGCTAGAGCGGAGGAGAGTCTGTATTTT

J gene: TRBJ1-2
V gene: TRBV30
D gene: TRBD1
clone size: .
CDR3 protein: CAWRGDSVIHGYTF
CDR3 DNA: TGTGCCTGGAGGGGGGACAGTGTGATCCATGGCTACACCTTC

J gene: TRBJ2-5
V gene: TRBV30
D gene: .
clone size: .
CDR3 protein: CAWKGGTGQEAQYF
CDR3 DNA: TGTGCCTGGAAGGGAGGGACAGGACAAGAGGCCCAGTACTTC

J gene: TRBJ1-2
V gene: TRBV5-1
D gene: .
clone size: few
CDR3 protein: CASSLLALANYGYTF
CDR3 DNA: TGCGCCAGCAGCTTGCTTGCGTTAGCTAACTATGGCTACACCTTC

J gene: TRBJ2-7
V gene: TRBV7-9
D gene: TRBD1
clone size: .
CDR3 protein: CASSLSTGYEQYF
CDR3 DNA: TGTGCCAGCAGCCTATCGACAGGGTACGAGCAGTACTTC

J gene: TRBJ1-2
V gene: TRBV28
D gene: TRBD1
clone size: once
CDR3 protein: CASSLRLQGSYTF
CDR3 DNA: TGTGCCAGCAGTTTAAGATTACAGGGGAGCTACACCTTC

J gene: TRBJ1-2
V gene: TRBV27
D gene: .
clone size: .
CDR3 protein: CASSAAGDGYTF
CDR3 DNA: TGTGCCAGCAGTGCCGCGGGGGATGGCTACACCTTC

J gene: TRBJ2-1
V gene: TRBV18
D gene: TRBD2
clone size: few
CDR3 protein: CASSLGGSYNEQFF
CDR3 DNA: TGTGCCAGCTCACTGGGGGGGTCCTACAATGAGCAGTTCTTC

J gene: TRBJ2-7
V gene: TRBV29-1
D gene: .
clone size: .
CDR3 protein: CSVARTASEQYF
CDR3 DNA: TGCAGCGTTGCACGGACAGCCAGCGAGCAGTACTTC

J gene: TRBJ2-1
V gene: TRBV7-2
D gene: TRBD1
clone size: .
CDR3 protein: CASSTGTGAYNEQFF
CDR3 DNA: TGTGCCAGCAGCACCGGGACAGGGGCCTACAATGAGCAGTTCTTC

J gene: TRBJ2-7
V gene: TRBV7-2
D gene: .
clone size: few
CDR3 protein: CASSPGRGPSYEQYF
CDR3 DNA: TGTGCCAGCAGCCCGGGGCGGGGGCCATCCTACGAGCAGTACTTC

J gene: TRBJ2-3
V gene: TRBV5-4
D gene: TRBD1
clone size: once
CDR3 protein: CASSYQQGASTDTQYF
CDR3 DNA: TGTGCCAGCAGCTACCAACAGGGGGCTAGCACAGATACGCAGTATTTT

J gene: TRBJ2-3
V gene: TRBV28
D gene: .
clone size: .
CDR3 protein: CASSLYRVLSDTQYF
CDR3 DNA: TGTGCCAGCAGTTTGTACAGGGTTTTATCAGATACGCAGTATTTT

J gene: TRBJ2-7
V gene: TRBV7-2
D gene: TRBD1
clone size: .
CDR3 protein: CASNLVLDRVSEQYF
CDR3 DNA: TGTGCCAGCAACTTAGTTTTGGACAGGGTGAGCGAGCAGTACTTC

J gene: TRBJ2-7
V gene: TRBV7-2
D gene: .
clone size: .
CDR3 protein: CASSHSDQAGQYF
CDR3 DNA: TGTGCCAGCAGCCACTCAGACCAGGCAGGGCAGTACTTC

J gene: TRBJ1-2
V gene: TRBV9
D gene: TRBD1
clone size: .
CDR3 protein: CASTNDRDGYTF
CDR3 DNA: TGTGCCAGCACCAATGACAGGGATGGCTACACCTTC

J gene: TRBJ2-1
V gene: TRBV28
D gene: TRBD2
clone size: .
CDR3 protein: CASSSSGGSYNEQFF
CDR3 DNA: TGTGCCAGCAGTTCTAGCGGAGGCTCCTACAATGAGCAGTTCTTC

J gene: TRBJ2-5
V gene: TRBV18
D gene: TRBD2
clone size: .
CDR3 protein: CASSHNLAGEKQETQYF
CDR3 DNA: TGTGCCAGCTCGCATAATCTAGCGGGGGAGAAACAAGAGACCCAGTACTTC